This TCR beta chain emerged from a study of T cell repertoires in cytomegalovirus infection. This clonotype occurred many times. Its antigen is unknown. MiXCR was run by TCRdb on the reads, yielding one entry per CDR3 protein. In the table there are roughly 110,000 distinct CDR3 sequences, around a tenth of which are singletons. The sequencing input was PBMCs, sequenced either directly or after in vitro stimulation (not recorded which). This TCR was sampled from a human donor in good health (CMV status not recorded). Some clones in this sample may be carry-over from other donors' samples.

The CDR3 region is CASSVFTEAFF. The CDR3 bases are TGTGCCAGCAGTGTGTTCACTGAAGCTTTCTTT. J is TRBJ1-1 and V is TRBV6-1; D gene unclear. V was clipped by 4 bases and J by 4 bases, with 4 bases between them. This CDR3 region has 11 residues. Germline V gene lookup returns CDR1 MNHNS and CDR2 SASEGT.